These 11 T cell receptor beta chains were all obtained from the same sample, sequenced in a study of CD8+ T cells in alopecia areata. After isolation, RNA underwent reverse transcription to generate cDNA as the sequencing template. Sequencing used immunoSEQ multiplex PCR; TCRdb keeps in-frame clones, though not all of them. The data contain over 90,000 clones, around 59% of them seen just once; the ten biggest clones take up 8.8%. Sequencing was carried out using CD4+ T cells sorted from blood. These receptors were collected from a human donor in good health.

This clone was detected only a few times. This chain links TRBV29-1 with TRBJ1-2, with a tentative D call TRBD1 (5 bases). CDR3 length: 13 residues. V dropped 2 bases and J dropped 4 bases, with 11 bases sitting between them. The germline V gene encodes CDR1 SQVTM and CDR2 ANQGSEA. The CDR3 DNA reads TGCAGCGTTGAATCTCAGGGAACCTATGGCTACACCTTC. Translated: CSVESQGTYGYTF.

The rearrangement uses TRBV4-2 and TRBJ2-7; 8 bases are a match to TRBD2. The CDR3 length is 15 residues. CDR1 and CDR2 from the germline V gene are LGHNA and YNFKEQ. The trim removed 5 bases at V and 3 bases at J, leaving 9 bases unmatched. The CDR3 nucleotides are TGTGCCAGCAGCTCTCCCGGGACTAGAGACTACGAGCAGTACTTC. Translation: CASSSPGTRDYEQYF.

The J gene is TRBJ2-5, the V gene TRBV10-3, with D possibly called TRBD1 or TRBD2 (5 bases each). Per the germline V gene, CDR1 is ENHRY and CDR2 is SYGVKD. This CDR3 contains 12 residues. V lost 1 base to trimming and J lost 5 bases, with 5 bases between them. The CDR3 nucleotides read TGTGCCATCAGTGAGTGGGGGGAGACCCAGTACTTC. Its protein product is CAISEWGETQYF.

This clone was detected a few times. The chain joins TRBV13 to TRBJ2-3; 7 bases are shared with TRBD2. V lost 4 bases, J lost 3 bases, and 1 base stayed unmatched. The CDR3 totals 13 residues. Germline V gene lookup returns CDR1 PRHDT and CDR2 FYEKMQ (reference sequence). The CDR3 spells CASSSSGTDTQYF. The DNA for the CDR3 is TGTGCCAGCAGCTCTAGCGGAACAGATACGCAGTATTTT. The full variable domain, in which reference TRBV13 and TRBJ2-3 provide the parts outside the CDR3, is AAGVIQSPRHLIKEKRETATLKCYPIPRHDTVYWYQQGPGQDPQFLISFYEKMQSDKGSIPDRFSAQQFSDYHSELNMSSLELGDSALYFCASSSSGTDTQYFGPGTRLTVL.

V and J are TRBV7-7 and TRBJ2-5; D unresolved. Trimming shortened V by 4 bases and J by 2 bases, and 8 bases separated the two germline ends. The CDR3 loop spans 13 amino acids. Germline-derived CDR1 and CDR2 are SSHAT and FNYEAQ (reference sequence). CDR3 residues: CASSWGRQETQYF. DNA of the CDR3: TGTGCCAGCAGCTGGGGTAGGCAAGAGACCCAGTACTTC.

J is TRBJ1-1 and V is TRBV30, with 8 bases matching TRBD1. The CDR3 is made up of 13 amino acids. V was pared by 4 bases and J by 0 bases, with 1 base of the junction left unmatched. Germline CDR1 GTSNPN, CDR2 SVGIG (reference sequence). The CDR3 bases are TGTGCCTGGATGGACAGGGTGAACACTGAAGCTTTCTTT. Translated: CAWMDRVNTEAFF.

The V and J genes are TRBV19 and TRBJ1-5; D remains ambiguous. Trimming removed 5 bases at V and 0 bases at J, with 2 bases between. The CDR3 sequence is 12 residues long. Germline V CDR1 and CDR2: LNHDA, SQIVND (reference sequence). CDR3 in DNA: TGTGCCAGTAGTGATAGCAATCAGCCCCAGCATTTT. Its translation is CASSDSNQPQHF.

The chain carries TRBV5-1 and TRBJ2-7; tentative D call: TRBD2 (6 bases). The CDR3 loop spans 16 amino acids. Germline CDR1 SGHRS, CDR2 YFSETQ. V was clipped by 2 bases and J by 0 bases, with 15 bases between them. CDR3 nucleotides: TGCGCCAGCAGCTTCGGTACTAGCTCCAGCTCCTACGAGCAGTACTTC. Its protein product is CASSFGTSSSSYEQYF.

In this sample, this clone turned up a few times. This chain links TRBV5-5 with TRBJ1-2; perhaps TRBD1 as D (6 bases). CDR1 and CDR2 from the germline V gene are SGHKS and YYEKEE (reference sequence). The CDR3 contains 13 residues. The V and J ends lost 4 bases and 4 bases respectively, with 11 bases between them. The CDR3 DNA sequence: TGTGCCAGCAGCCATACAGGGAGCTATGGCTACACCTTC. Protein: CASSHTGSYGYTF. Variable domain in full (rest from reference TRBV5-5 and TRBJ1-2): DAGVTQSPTHLIKTRGQQVTLRCSPISGHKSVSWYQQVLGQGPQFIFQYYEKEERGRGNFPDRFSARQFPNYSSELNVNALLLGDSALYLCASSHTGSYGYTFGSGTRLTVV.

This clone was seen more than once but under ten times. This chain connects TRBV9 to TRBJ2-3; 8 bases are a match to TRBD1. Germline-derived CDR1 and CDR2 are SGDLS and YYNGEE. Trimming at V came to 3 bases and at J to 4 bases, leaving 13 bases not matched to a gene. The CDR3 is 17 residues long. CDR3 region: CASSDDRTGLSPDTQYF. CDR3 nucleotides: TGTGCCAGCAGCGATGACCGGACAGGGTTGAGCCCAGATACGCAGTATTTT. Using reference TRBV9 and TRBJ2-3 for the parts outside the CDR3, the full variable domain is DSGVTQTPKHLITATGQRVTLRCSPRSGDLSVYWYQQSLDQGLQFLIQYYNGEERAKGNILERFSAQQFPDLHSELNLSSLELGDSALYFCASSDDRTGLSPDTQYFGPGTRLTVL.

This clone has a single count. CDR3 nucleotide sequence: TGTGCCAGCAGCGCGCAACGAGGGGCGCGAGGCTATGGCTACACCTTC. This codes for CASSAQRGARGYGYTF. The chain couples TRBV7-9 to TRBJ1-2; D is perhaps TRBD1 (5 bases). There are 16 residues in the CDR3. Germline-derived CDR1 and CDR2 are SEHNR and FQNEAQ (reference sequence). Trimming removed 5 bases at V and 4 bases at J, with 20 bases between.